This T cell receptor beta chain was sequenced in a study of blood T cell repertoires in COVID-19. About the study: The United States, Italy and Spain provided the acute and convalescent COVID-19 samples. Nucleic acid was either cDNA or gDNA, and it came from T cells, B-cell-depleted T cells, or PBMCs.

As handled by the study authors: From reference gene primer amplification, estimates of nucleated cell counts were derived. Data came from immunoSEQ multiplex PCR; TCRdb stores just in-frame clones and leaves some out. V, J and clone size are taken as reported in that table, and D and trimming were inferred from the DNA itself. The profile covers under 150,000 clones, with approximately 86% appearing a single time and about 17% taken by the ten largest. Germline values: CDR1 SGHRS, CDR2 YFSETQ. This CDR3 spans 11 amino acids. Points on this clone: Compared with germline, one end of the junction differs, possibly owing to a read error.

The sequence came from a woman aged 50 to 65 who had recovered from COVID-19. The chain uses TRBV5-1 and TRBJ1-2; maybe TRBD1 (6 bases). Sequencing was performed on peripheral blood. CDR3 region: CASSWADRKYF. CDR3 in DNA: TGCGCCAGCAGCTGGGCGGACAGAAAGTATTTC.